Below, 16 T cell receptor beta chains from the same sample are listed, as sequenced in a study of blood T cell repertoires in COVID-19. Produced via immunoSEQ multiplex PCR; TCRdb's table is partial and in-frame only. The sample has about 35,000 clones; about 82% are singletons. Source material: peripheral blood. The receptor set was obtained from a man aged 55 to 70 in a cohort sampled during active COVID-19.

The chain combines TRBV6-6 with TRBJ2-1; 13 bases are shared with TRBD2. Trimming cost V 6 bases and J 7 bases; bases outside gene matches: 3. This CDR3 has 14 amino acids. From germline, CDR1 is MNHNY and CDR2 SVGAGI (reference sequence). In DNA form, the CDR3 reads TGTGCCAGCAGAGGGACTAGCGGGGTGAATGAGCAGTTCTTC. Its translation: CASRGTSGVNEQFF.

By share of the sample, this clone is medium-sized. The chain has TRBV28 and TRBJ1-5; 7 bases map to TRBD1. CDR3 length: 15 amino acids. Germline loops: CDR1 MDHEN, CDR2 SYDVKM. J gave up 5 bases and V 3 bases, and 7 bases lay outside the gene matches. CDR3 sequence (DNA): TGTGCCAGCAGTTTTATAGGGCAGGGGGATCAGCCCCAGCATTTT. It translates to CASSFIGQGDQPQHF.

The rearrangement joins TRBV20-1 to TRBJ2-7; D is unclear. The V gene's germline CDR1 is DFQATT and CDR2 SNEGSKA (reference sequence). CDR3 size: 10 residues. Trimming cost V 3 bases and J 3 bases, with 3 bases left between them. The CDR3, as DNA: TGCAGTGCTAGCGGCTACGAGCAGTACTTC. Translation: CSASGYEQYF.

The rearrangement uses TRBV23-1 and TRBJ2-2, with D possibly being TRBD1 (6 bases). TRBV23-1 is annotated as an ORF whose role is uncertain. The V end was cut by 6 bases, the J end by 4 bases, with 18 bases between. CDR3 length: 16 residues. The CDR3 reads CASRLDRDTPTGELFF. In DNA, the CDR3 is TGCGCCAGCAGACTCGACCGGGACACCCCCACCGGGGAGCTGTTTTTT.

In the case of this clone: Since a much larger clone is just one base distant, this may be a read error. The chain employs TRBV9 and TRBJ2-2; 9 nucleotides match TRBD2. Germline-derived CDR1 and CDR2 are SGDLS and YYNGEE. The CDR3 has 16 residues. The CDR3 loop reads CVSSTRRLAGYGELFF. CDR3 nucleotides: TGTGTCAGCAGCACCCGCCGGCTAGCGGGGTACGGGGAGCTGTTTTTT. The full variable domain, its missing parts supplied by reference TRBV9 and TRBJ2-2, is DSGVTQTPKHLITATGQRVTLRCSPRSGDLSVYWYQQSLDQGLQFLIQYYNGEERAKGNILERFSAQQFPDLHSELNLSSLELGDSALYFCVSSTRRLAGYGELFFGEGSRLTVL.

The chain uses TRBV5-6 and TRBJ2-1; perhaps TRBD1 as D (5 bases). CDR1 and CDR2 from the germline V gene are SGHDT and YYEEEE. The CDR3 is 15 residues long. V lost 2 bases and J lost 2, with 11 bases in between. The CDR3 DNA is TGTGCCAGCAGCTTTGCCGCGACAGCCTACAATGAGCAGTTCTTC. Translating gives CASSFAATAYNEQFF.

The chain couples TRBV11-2 to TRBJ2-7, with D possibly being TRBD2 (6 bases). The V end lost 4 bases, the J end lost 3 bases, and 13 bases lay between the germline ends. Germline values: CDR1 SGHAT, CDR2 FQNNGV. This CDR3 spans 14 amino acids. The CDR3 coding sequence is TGTGCCAGCAGCTCTTCGGCGGGGTACTACGAGCAGTACTTC. This encodes CASSSSAGYYEQYF.

The chain employs TRBV4-1 and TRBJ2-5; 9 bases map to TRBD1. J was trimmed by 5 bases and V by 4 bases; bases with no gene match: 8. Germline-derived CDR1 and CDR2 are MGHRA and YSYEKL. This CDR3 comprises 15 residues. The CDR3 sequence is CASSRQDRGYETQYF. The DNA of the CDR3 is TGCGCCAGCAGCCGACAGGACAGGGGATACGAGACCCAGTACTTC.

The chain is built from TRBV5-1 and TRBJ2-5; 10 bases fit TRBD2. The CDR3 contains 16 residues. Germline CDR1 and CDR2: SGHRS and YFSETQ. The trim removed 4 bases at V and 4 bases at J, leaving 10 bases unmatched. CDR3 region: CASSPIGAGGRETQYF. The DNA for the CDR3 is TGCGCCAGCAGCCCGATCGGAGCGGGAGGGCGAGAGACCCAGTACTTC.

The genes are TRBV24-1 and TRBJ2-1; tentatively, D is TRBD1 (6 bases). The germline V and J ends were trimmed by 4 bases and 0 bases, with 12 bases remaining between them. Looked up from germline, CDR1 is KGHDR and CDR2 is SFDVKD. CDR3 length: 16 residues. Here the CDR3 reads CATSEHQDSSYNEQFF. The CDR3 bases are TGTGCCACCAGTGAGCACCAGGACAGCTCCTACAATGAGCAGTTCTTC.

J is TRBJ1-1 and V is TRBV4-3; the D gene is possibly TRBD1 (6 bases). The germline V gene encodes CDR1 LGHNA and CDR2 YSLEER. Deletions cut 4 bases from V and 5 bases from J, with 14 bases between. The CDR3 has 14 residues. The CDR3 DNA reads TGCGCCAGCAGCCCCGCACAGGGTGGAACTGAAGCTTTCTTT. Translation gives CASSPAQGGTEAFF.

The CDR3 bases are TGTGCCAGTAGTATTACCTTGGCGGGGGCCCCCTACAATGAGCAGTTCTTC. Translated, it gives CASSITLAGAPYNEQFF. The V call is TRBV19, the J call TRBJ2-1; perhaps TRBD2 as D (7 bases). CDR3 size: 17 residues. Germline CDR1 LNHDA, CDR2 SQIVND (reference sequence). V lost 3 bases and J lost 2, with 17 bases in between.

The chain uses TRBV19 and TRBJ2-5; 8 nucleotides match TRBD2. The CDR3 sequence is 14 residues long. CDR1 is LNHDA, CDR2 SQIVND, per germline (reference sequence). V lost 3 bases, J lost 2 bases, and 2 bases stayed unmatched. The CDR3 DNA sequence: TGTGCCAGTAGTATCGGCGGGGGGCAAGAGACCCAGTACTTC. Encoded protein: CASSIGGGQETQYF. Drawing the rest from reference TRBV19 and TRBJ2-5, the complete variable domain is DGGITQSPKYLFRKEGQNVTLSCEQNLNHDAMYWYRQDPGQGLRLIYYSQIVNDFQKGDIAEGYSVSREKKESFPLTVTSAQKNPTAFYLCASSIGGGQETQYFGPGTRLLVL.

This rearrangement joins TRBV6-5 to TRBJ1-2; 8 nucleotides agree with TRBD1. V was pared by 5 bases and J by 8 bases, with 10 bases of the junction left unmatched. Germline V gives CDR1 MNHEY, CDR2 SVGAGI. CDR3 length equals 14 residues. CDR3 in DNA: TGTGCCAGCAGTAAATCGACAGGGGTCACAGGCTACACCTTC. Its protein is CASSKSTGVTGYTF.

This chain connects TRBV28 to TRBJ1-5; D gene uncertain. V lost 3 bases and J lost 0, with 6 bases in between. The CDR3 covers 14 residues. Germline CDR1 and CDR2: MDHEN and SYDVKM. The CDR3 coding sequence is TGTGCCAGCAGTTTTGACATTAGCAATCAGCCCCAGCATTTT. It encodes CASSFDISNQPQHF.

This chain uses TRBV7-9 with TRBJ2-7; the match to TRBD1 covers 10 bases. Trimming removed 5 bases from V and 5 bases from J; junction bases left unmatched: 9. Germline V gene data show CDR1 as SEHNR and CDR2 as FQNEAQ (reference sequence). The CDR3 spans 15 residues. CDR3 DNA sequence: TGTGCCAGCAGCCCCTCGGGACAGGGGTCCGACGAGCAGTACTTC. Translated: CASSPSGQGSDEQYF. The complete variable domain, with remaining parts taken from reference TRBV7-9 and TRBJ2-7, reads DTGVSQNPRHKITKRGQNVTFRCDPISEHNRLYWYRQTLGQGPEFLTYFQNEAQLEKSRLLSDRFSAERPKGSFSTLEIQRTEQGDSAMYLCASSPSGQGSDEQYFGPGTRLTVT.